A selection of T cell receptor beta chains follows, all from one sample in a study of blood T cells in healthy people across ages. TCRdb re-called the 5' RACE reads with MiXCR, one entry per CDR3 protein. There are about 760,000 distinct CDR3 sequences in the sample; 20% to 25% occur only once, and just under 9.5% lies in the top ten. These data also featured in a second study, about T cells of mothers and their children.

Sequencing input: blood. Receptor source: a boy aged 10-17 years in good health. Each CDR3 is given with its conserved first and last residue. A D gene is named only where the DNA matches it firmly. The size of a clone is reported for some rows only, either as once, few or many, or as a class for expanded clones.

>14|NA|TRBV6-5|NA|TRBJ2-4
TGTGCCAGCAGCCCTTCAGGGCCCCAAAACATTCAGTACTTC
CASSPSGPQNIQYF
>16|NA|TRBV18|NA|TRBJ1-4
TGTGCCAGCTCACCGACGGGGGGAGACGGTGATGAAAAACTGTTTTTT
CASSPTGGDGDEKLFF
>14|NA|TRBV28|few|TRBJ1-1
TGTGCCAGCAGTTTAGGCAGGGAGAACACTGAAGCTTTCTTT
CASSLGRENTEAFF
>13|NA|TRBV25-1|NA|TRBJ2-5
TGTGCCAGCAGAAACCGGGGTTGGGAGACCCAGTACTTC
CASRNRGWETQYF
>15|TRBD1|TRBV20-1|few|TRBJ2-7
TGCAGTGCTAGGGGGGGGACAGGGTCCTCCTACGAGCAGTACTTC
CSARGGTGSSYEQYF
>11|NA|TRBV29-1|NA|TRBJ2-1
TGCAGCGTTGAAGATGGGACGAGGCAGTTCTTC
CSVEDGTRQFF
>14|NA|TRBV28|few|TRBJ1-6
TGTGCCAGCAACCCGGACAGTTATAATTCACCCCTCCACTTT
CASNPDSYNSPLHF
>14|TRBD2|TRBV12-3/TRBV12-4|few|TRBJ2-1
TGTGCCAGCAGTTTTTCGGGACTAGCGGGGGGGGACTTCTTC
CASSFSGLAGGDFF
>13|NA|TRBV7-9|NA|TRBJ2-3
TGTGCCAGCAGCTTAGCGACGGTCTATACGCAGTATTTT
CASSLATVYTQYF
>17|TRBD2|TRBV7-2|few|TRBJ2-2
TGTGCCAGCAGCCAAGGGCGGACTAGCGGGAGTACCGGGGAGCTGTTTTTT
CASSQGRTSGSTGELFF
>15|NA|TRBV27|few|TRBJ2-6
TGTGCCAGCAACTCTGCTGGGCCAGGGGCCAACGTCCTGACTTTC
CASNSAGPGANVLTF
>15|NA|TRBV11-3|few|TRBJ2-1
TGTGCCAGCAGCTCGCGCAGTTCAACCTACAATGAGCAGTTCTTC
CASSSRSSTYNEQFF
>14|NA|TRBV7-2|few|TRBJ2-7
TGTGCCAGCAGCCACTTAGTGTTCAACTACGAGCAGTACTTC
CASSHLVFNYEQYF
>13|NA|TRBV3-1|NA|TRBJ2-1
TGTGCCAGCAGCCAAGTGAGGACGGGTGAGCAGTTCTTC
CASSQVRTGEQFF
>15|TRBD2|TRBV20-1|NA|TRBJ2-1
TGCAGTGCTAAGACTAGCGGGGATCTGTACAATGAGCAGTTCTTC
CSAKTSGDLYNEQFF
>14|NA|TRBV5-1|many|TRBJ2-5
TGCGCCAGCAGCTTGGCAGGGTCTGGAGAGACCCAGTACTTC
CASSLAGSGETQYF
>15|TRBD1|TRBV7-9|NA|TRBJ2-7
TGTGCCAGCAGCCGTCGGGACAGGGAAGAGTACGAGCAGTACTTC
CASSRRDREEYEQYF
>15|NA|TRBV20-1|NA|TRBJ2-7
TGCAGTGCTAGAGTACCACAGGGTGGGACCTACGAGCAGTACTTC
CSARVPQGGTYEQYF
>15|NA|TRBV7-2|few|TRBJ2-5
TGTGCCAGCAGCGCGAACAGGTTACACCAAGAGACCCAGTACTTC
CASSANRLHQETQYF
>15|TRBD1|TRBV7-9|NA|TRBJ1-4
TGTGCCAGCAGCGGCTCGGACAGGGCGGAGGAAAAACTGTTTTTT
CASSGSDRAEEKLFF
>12|TRBD2|TRBV29-1|NA|TRBJ2-7
TGCAGCGCGAGCGGGAACTCCTACGAGCAGTACTTC
CSASGNSYEQYF
>15|TRBD2|TRBV5-1|NA|TRBJ2-5
TGCGCCAGCAGCTGGGGGGGGACTTCCCAAGAGACCCAGTACTTC
CASSWGGTSQETQYF
>13|TRBD1|TRBV29-1|few|TRBJ2-1
TGCAGCGCTCTCCGTGACAGGGTTAATGAGCAGTTCTTC
CSALRDRVNEQFF
>14|NA|TRBV6-2/TRBV6-3|few|TRBJ2-7
TGTGCCAGCAGTTACTCGGGAGTAGCCTACGAGCAGTACTTC
CASSYSGVAYEQYF
>15|TRBD1|TRBV2|NA|TRBJ1-2
TGTGCCAGAGGAGACCCGACAGGGGGCAGGGATGGCTACACCTTC
CARGDPTGGRDGYTF
>12|NA|TRBV24-1|many|TRBJ2-5
TGTGCCACCAGTGACCCTCAAGAGACCCAGTACTTC
CATSDPQETQYF
>15|NA|TRBV12-3/TRBV12-4|once|TRBJ2-1
TGTGCCAGCAAAGATGGGACAGCGGGGATCGATGAGCAGTTCTTC
CASKDGTAGIDEQFF
>13|NA|TRBV7-9|few|TRBJ2-2
TGTGCCAGCAGCTCGCTCCCCACCGGGGAGCTGTTTTTT
CASSSLPTGELFF
>18|NA|TRBV5-1|NA|TRBJ2-3
TGCGCCAGCAGCATACCGGGGCCCCCGGCGCCTAGCACAGATACGCAGTATTTT
CASSIPGPPAPSTDTQYF
>15|NA|TRBV7-2|NA|TRBJ1-2
TGTGCCAGCAGCTTAACGGGGGGGTCCGACTATGGCTACACCTTC
CASSLTGGSDYGYTF
>15|NA|TRBV7-3|NA|TRBJ2-5
TGTGCCAGCAGCTTCGCCCCTAGCGCTCAAGAGACCCAGTACTTC
CASSFAPSAQETQYF
>13|NA|TRBV20-1|few|TRBJ2-3
TGCAGTGCTAGAAGGCCCAACACAGATACGCAGTATTTT
CSARRPNTDTQYF
>15|NA|TRBV7-9|NA|TRBJ1-4
TGTGCCAGCAGCTCCTATCGTGGGACTAATGAAAAACTGTTTTTT
CASSSYRGTNEKLFF
>14|NA|TRBV7-9|many|TRBJ2-5
TGTGCCAGCAGTCCCTCTGGGGGCGGGGAGACCCAGTACTTC
CASSPSGGGETQYF
>16|TRBD2|TRBV6-5|NA|TRBJ2-7
TGTGCCAGCAGTTCAACCGTAGCGGGGGGTTTTTACGAGCAGTACTTC
CASSSTVAGGFYEQYF
>14|NA|TRBV12-3/TRBV12-4|NA|TRBJ2-5
TGTGCCAGCAGCAAGATTAGCGCAGCAGAGACCCAGTACTTC
CASSKISAAETQYF
>15|NA|TRBV11-3|few|TRBJ2-5
TGTGCCAGCAGCTTTCCGGGCTGGATCGATGAGACCCAGTACTTC
CASSFPGWIDETQYF
>13|TRBD1|TRBV25-1|NA|TRBJ2-7
TGTGCCAGCAAGCGACAGGGGGTCGGCGAGCAGTACTTC
CASKRQGVGEQYF
>18|NA|TRBV4-3|NA|TRBJ1-4
TGCGCCAGCAGCCACGAATACAGGGTGGGGAATCTTGGTGAAAAACTGTTTTTT
CASSHEYRVGNLGEKLFF
>13|NA|TRBV7-8|NA|TRBJ2-7
TGTGCCAGCAGCTTATCTAACGCCTACGAGCAGTACTTC
CASSLSNAYEQYF
>16|TRBD2|TRBV15|NA|TRBJ2-7
TGTGCCACCAGCAGAGATCCAGCGGGGGCTTCCTACGAGCAGTACTTC
CATSRDPAGASYEQYF
>20|TRBD1|TRBV6-7|NA|TRBJ1-4
TGTGCCAGCAGTTACGCGGACAGGGGGGTTAAACCCCAACCAAATGAAAAACTGTTTTTT
CASSYADRGVKPQPNEKLFF
>17|TRBD2|TRBV7-9|few|TRBJ2-5
TGTGCCAGCAGCTTGGAACCCCGACTAGCGGGACTGGAGACCCAGTACTTC
CASSLEPRLAGLETQYF
>12|NA|TRBV25-1|NA|TRBJ2-3
TGTGCCGCAGCACAGGACTCAGATACGCAGTATTTT
CAAAQDSDTQYF